This TCR beta chain was documented in a study of Tregs in tolerant kidney transplant recipients. Study-wide findings and caveats: Nucleotide sequences could not be compared across some patients' samples due to primer changes. Biological reproducibility was not directly addressed in this study. Tolerant patients' donor-specific Tregs expanded beyond overall Tregs, suggesting antigen-driven growth.

With V trimmed by 6 bases and J by 6 bases, 11 bases remained unmatched. This CDR3 region has 14 residues. CDR1 is DFQATT and CDR2 is SNEGSKA in the germline V gene (reference sequence). This clone shows up as medium-sized by frequency. Its target is unknown. The read stops 3 residues short of the end of the CDR3; the missing end is completed from the germline J gene. Method: immunoSEQ multiplex PCR; TCRdb's copy keeps in-frame clones and lacks some. The sample totals tens of thousands of clones; its top ten clones hold 1.5% to 2%. The nonmyeloablative bone marrow transplants came from related graft donors, with transient mixed chimerism.

The sample here was CD4+ T cells from blood (PBMCs), taken 24 months after the transplant. This chain joins TRBV20-1 and TRBJ2-5; 9 bases align to TRBD2. The source is a human patient who received a combined kidney and bone marrow transplant. Some T cells may be transferred from the graft donor. The CDR3 loop reads CSATTRLAEQTQYF. The DNA read from the CDR3 is TGCAGTGCGACGACCCGACTAGCGGAACAGACC.